The 8 T cell receptor beta chains in this list originate from one sample, sequenced in a study of Tregs in tolerant kidney transplant recipients. Clones were sequenced by immunoSEQ multiplex PCR, and TCRdb holds only the in-frame ones, with some missing. The data hold tens of thousands of clones, with roughly 95% observed a single time. Their target antigens are unknown. What was sequenced was Tregs from blood cultured with allogeneic cells. These receptors all come from a human donor in good health.

This chain uses TRBV11-2 with TRBJ2-1; D uncertain. CDR1 and CDR2 from the germline V gene are SGHAT and FQNNGV. This CDR3 region has 11 residues. V was clipped by 5 bases and J by 7 bases, with 6 bases between them. As DNA, the CDR3 is TGTGCCAGCAGCCCCGGGAATGAGCAGTTCTTC. It encodes CASSPGNEQFF.

The rearrangement uses TRBV4-1 and TRBJ2-7, with 8 bases fitting TRBD1. Unmatched junction bases numbered 10, after V lost 3 bases and J lost 3 bases. The CDR3 runs 16 residues. Looked up from germline, CDR1 is MGHRA and CDR2 is YSYEKL. The DNA of the CDR3 is TGCGCCAGCAGCCAGGTTCCACGGGGACAGGACTACGAGCAGTACTTC. Amino acid sequence: CASSQVPRGQDYEQYF.

The count of this clone is one. The gene calls are TRBV18 and TRBJ2-1; TRBD2 agrees at 9 bases. CDR3 length: 18 amino acids. The germline CDR1 and CDR2 sequences are KGHSH and LQKENI. The V gene end was trimmed by 2 bases and the J gene end by 0 bases; junction bases not matched to a gene: 8. CDR3 protein: CASSPTPLSGGSYNEQFF. The CDR3 DNA is TGTGCCAGCTCACCAACTCCTCTTAGCGGGGGCTCCTACAATGAGCAGTTCTTC.

The J gene is TRBJ2-3, the V gene TRBV5-1, with 10 bases lining up with TRBD2. CDR1 SGHRS and CDR2 YFSETQ come from the germline V gene. The CDR3 sequence is 15 residues long. J gave up 2 bases and V 4 bases, and 4 bases lay outside the gene matches. Written as DNA, the CDR3 is TGCGCCAGCAGCCCCGGACTAGCGGACACAGATACGCAGTATTTT. Encoded protein: CASSPGLADTDTQYF.

The chain carries TRBV18 and TRBJ1-5; 9 positions agree with TRBD1. With 4 bases clipped from V and 2 bases from J, the junction kept 6 bases outside the gene matches. Germline V gives CDR1 KGHSH, CDR2 LQKENI. This CDR3 contains 16 residues. The CDR3 sequence: CASSRARTGGNQPQHF. In DNA form, the CDR3 reads TGTGCCAGCTCACGAGCTAGGACAGGGGGCAATCAGCCCCAGCATTTT.

J is TRBJ2-7 and V is TRBV5-1, with D possibly TRBD1 on 6 matching bases. The CDR3 runs 14 residues. V was clipped by 4 bases and J by 3 bases, with 14 bases between them. CDR1 and CDR2 from the germline V gene are SGHRS and YFSETQ. The CDR3 nucleotides are TGCGCCAGCAGCAAGGACAGATTAGGCTACGAGCAGTACTTC. It yields the protein CASSKDRLGYEQYF.

This clone was counted once. The chain joins TRBV10-1 to TRBJ2-2; D possibly corresponds to TRBD1 (5 bases). The germline gives CDR1 WNHNN, CDR2 SYGVQD (reference sequence). This CDR3 comprises 13 residues. V lost 9 bases and J lost 2, with 10 bases in between. The CDR3 nucleotides are TGCGCCAGGACGACAGTTAACACCGGGGAGCTGTTTTTT. It yields the protein CARTTVNTGELFF.

The chain combines TRBV6-1 with TRBJ1-2; D remains unclear. V was clipped by 7 bases and J by 7 bases, with 13 bases between them. The CDR3 runs 12 residues. CDR1 is MNHNS and CDR2 is SASEGT in the germline V gene. The CDR3 is CASKSYGSGYTF. The CDR3 bases are TGTGCCAGCAAATCTTATGGGTCTGGCTACACCTTC.